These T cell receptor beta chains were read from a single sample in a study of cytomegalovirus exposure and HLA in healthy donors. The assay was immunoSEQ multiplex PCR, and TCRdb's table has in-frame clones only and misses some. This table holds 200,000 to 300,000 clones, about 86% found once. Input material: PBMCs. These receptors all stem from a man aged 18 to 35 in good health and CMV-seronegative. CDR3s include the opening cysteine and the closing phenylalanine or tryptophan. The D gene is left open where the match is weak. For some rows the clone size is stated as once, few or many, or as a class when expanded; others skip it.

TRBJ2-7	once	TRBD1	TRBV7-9	TGTGCCAGCAGCTCGGACAGGAGATCCTACGAGCAGTACTTC	CASSSDRRSYEQYF
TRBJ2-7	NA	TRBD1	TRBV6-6	TGTGCCAGCAGTTACCTACAGGGGCGTACAGGGGAGCAGTACTTC	CASSYLQGRTGEQYF
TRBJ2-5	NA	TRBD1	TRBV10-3	TGTGCCACCATGCGGGACAGGGAGGAGACCCAGTACTTC	CATMRDREETQYF
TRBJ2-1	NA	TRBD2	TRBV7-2	TGTGCCAGCAGCTTAACTAGCGGGAGCTTCGATGAGCAGTTCTTC	CASSLTSGSFDEQFF
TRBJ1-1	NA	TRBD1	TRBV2	TGTGCCAGCACTAGACAGGGAAGAGCTTTCTTT	CASTRQGRAFF
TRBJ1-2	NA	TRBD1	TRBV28	TGTGCCAGCAGTCCCTCGGGACAGGGACTCTATGGCTACACCTTC	CASSPSGQGLYGYTF
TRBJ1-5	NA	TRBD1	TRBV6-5	TGTGCCAGCAGTTCGGGACAGACAAATCAGCCCCAGCATTTT	CASSSGQTNQPQHF
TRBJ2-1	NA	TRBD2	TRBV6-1	TGTGCCAGCAGTGAATTGGGGGGGGACAATGAGCAGTTCTTC	CASSELGGDNEQFF
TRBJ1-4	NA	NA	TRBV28	TGTGCCAGCAGGTCGGGGGGAGCTAATGAAAAACTGTTTTTT	CASRSGGANEKLFF
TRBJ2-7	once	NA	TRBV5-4	TGTGCCAGCAGCTTCTCTAGAGCGGCCTACGAGCAGTACTTC	CASSFSRAAYEQYF
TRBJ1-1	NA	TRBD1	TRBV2	TGTGCCAGCGTCTCGGGACAGGTCGCCACTGAAGCTTTCTTT	CASVSGQVATEAFF
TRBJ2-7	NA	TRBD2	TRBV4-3	TGCGCCAGCAGCCAAGAACGCGGGAGTTTTTACGAGCAGTACTTC	CASSQERGSFYEQYF
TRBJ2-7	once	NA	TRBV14	TGTGCCAGCAGCCCCCTTGCGGGGGCCGCCTACGAGCAGTACTTC	CASSPLAGAAYEQYF
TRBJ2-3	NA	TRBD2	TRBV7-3	TGTGCCAGCAGCAAGGGGGCTAGCGGGAGGTTAAGCACAGATACGCAGTATTTT	CASSKGASGRLSTDTQYF
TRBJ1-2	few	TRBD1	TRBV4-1	TGCGCCAGCAGCCAATCCCGACAGGGGATCTACACCTTC	CASSQSRQGIYTF
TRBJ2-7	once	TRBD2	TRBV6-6	TGTGCCAGCAGTTATAAGCGTCTAGCGGGAGATCGGCAGTACTTC	CASSYKRLAGDRQYF
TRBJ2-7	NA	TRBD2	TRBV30	TGTGCCTGGATACTAGCGGGGACCCGTGAGCAGTACTTC	CAWILAGTREQYF
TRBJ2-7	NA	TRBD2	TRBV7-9	TGTGCCAGCAGCTCTAGCGGGAGGCACTACGAGCAGTACTTC	CASSSSGRHYEQYF
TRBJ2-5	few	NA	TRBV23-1	TGCGCCAGCAGACCAGACAGAGGAGTAACAAAAGAGACCCAGTACTTC	CASRPDRGVTKETQYF
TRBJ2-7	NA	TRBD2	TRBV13	TGTGCCAGCAGCTTACTAGCGGGAGTGGGTGAGCAGTACTTC	CASSLLAGVGEQYF
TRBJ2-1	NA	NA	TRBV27	TGTGCCAGCAGCGTTACTCGGGGAGACAACAATGAGCAGTTCTTC	CASSVTRGDNNEQFF
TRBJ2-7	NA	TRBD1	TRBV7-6	TGTGCCAGCAGCTTGGGACAGTTGTCGGAGCAGTACTTC	CASSLGQLSEQYF
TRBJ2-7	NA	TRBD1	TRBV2	TGTGCCACCGCGTCGTGGGACAGGGCTTCCGAGCAGTACTTC	CATASWDRASEQYF
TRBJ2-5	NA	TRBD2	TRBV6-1	TGTGCCAGCGGGACTAGCGAGGTTGAGACCCAGTACTTC	CASGTSEVETQYF
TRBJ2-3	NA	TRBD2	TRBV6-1	TGTGCCAGCAGTGTGCCCAGCGGGGGGGCGGATACGCAGTATTTT	CASSVPSGGADTQYF
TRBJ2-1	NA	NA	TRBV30	TGTGCCTGGCAAACTGACGGGAGCTCCTACAATGAGCAGTTCTTC	CAWQTDGSSYNEQFF
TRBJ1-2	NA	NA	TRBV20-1	TGCAGTGCAAGCCTTAACTATGGCTACACCTTC	CSASLNYGYTF
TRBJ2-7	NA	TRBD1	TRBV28	TGTGCCAGCAGATACACAGGGGGCTGGGACGAGCAGTACTTC	CASRYTGGWDEQYF
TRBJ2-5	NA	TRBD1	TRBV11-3	TGTGCCAGCAGCTTCGGGACAGGGGGAGAGACCCAGTACTTC	CASSFGTGGETQYF